Below are 30 T cell receptor beta chains sequenced from a single sample in a study of identical twins. Each CDR3 protein is one row after TCRdb ran MiXCR on the 5' RACE reads. Among approximately 210,000 distinct CDR3 sequences, around 10% were seen once, and the ten largest hold 5% to 5.5%. Material for sequencing was memory (CD45RO+) T cells sorted from blood. Receptors were obtained from a woman between 18 and 29 years old in good health.

This clonotype was seen many times. The chain combines TRBV29-1 with TRBJ1-1; D is perhaps TRBD1 (5 bases). V was clipped by 7 bases and J by 6 bases, with 15 bases between them. CDR3 length equals 12 residues. Germline values: CDR1 SQVTM, CDR2 ANQGSEA. CDR3 region: CSALRGGAEAFF. CDR3 nucleotide sequence: TGCAGCGCGCTGAGGGGCGGCGCTGAAGCTTTCTTT.

This clonotype showed up many times. This chain uses TRBV4-3 with TRBJ2-2, with TRBD2 identical over 9 bases. The CDR3 totals 18 residues. Trimming removed 0 bases from V and 3 bases from J; junction bases left unmatched: 8. The V gene's germline CDR1 is LGHNA and CDR2 YSLEER. The CDR3 is CASSQDGYSGRHTGELFF. CDR3 nucleotides: TGCGCCAGCAGCCAAGATGGTTACAGCGGGAGGCACACCGGGGAGCTGTTTTTT.

This clonotype has at least ten counts. The genes are TRBV2 and TRBJ2-5; the match to TRBD2 covers 8 bases. CDR3 length equals 12 residues. The junction had 10 bases not matched to a gene; V was cut back by 7 bases and J by 12 bases. The germline V gene has CDR1 SNHLY and CDR2 FYNNEI. The CDR3 sequence is CASITSGTRKYF. The CDR3 bases are TGTGCCAGCATTACCTCCGGGACTAGGAAGTACTTC.

At least ten counts were recorded for this clonotype. This chain links TRBV12-3 or TRBV12-4 with TRBJ2-7, with a weak D call TRBD2 (5 bases). The V and J ends lost 1 base and 0 bases respectively, with 10 bases between them. This CDR3 has 15 amino acids. The CDR3 region has the DNA TGTGCCAGCAGTTTAGTAGCGCATCGCTCCTACGAGCAGTACTTC. This encodes CASSLVAHRSYEQYF.

This clonotype turned up a few times. J is TRBJ1-5 and V is TRBV6-2 or TRBV6-3, with TRBD1 matching 8 bases. The CDR3 covers 15 residues. The V segment lost 5 bases and the J segment 3 bases; nucleotides outside the gene matches: 6. Germline V gene data show CDR1 as MNHEY and CDR2 as SVGEGT. The CDR3 DNA reads TGTGCCAGCAGTGCCGGACAGGGCTACAATCAGCCCCAGCATTTT. Its protein is CASSAGQGYNQPQHF.

The V gene is TRBV3-1, the J gene TRBJ1-1; 7 nucleotides match TRBD1. J gave up 4 bases and V 4 bases, and 6 bases lay outside the gene matches. This CDR3 spans 14 amino acids. Looked up from germline, CDR1 is LGHDT and CDR2 is YNNKEL (reference sequence). The CDR3: CASSREGAFTEAFF. The CDR3 nucleotides read TGTGCCAGCAGCCGAGAGGGGGCTTTCACTGAAGCTTTCTTT.

V gene TRBV9 combines with J gene TRBJ2-7; D is unresolved. Germline CDR1 is SGDLS and CDR2 is YYNGEE. V was trimmed by 3 bases and J by 0 bases, leaving 13 bases between them. The CDR3 totals 15 residues. The DNA of the CDR3 is TGTGCCAGCAGCGCTTCGGCAGCACCCTCCTACGAGCAGTACTTC. It yields the protein CASSASAAPSYEQYF.

This chain connects TRBV5-1 to TRBJ2-7; D is unclear. With 1 base removed from V and 0 bases from J, the gap between germline ends came to 11 bases. The CDR3 is 15 residues long. Looked up from germline, CDR1 is SGHRS and CDR2 is YFSETQ. The CDR3 region is CASSLSTPFSYEQYF. The CDR3 bases are TGCGCCAGCAGCTTGAGTACACCCTTCTCCTACGAGCAGTACTTC.

The chain has TRBV5-1 and TRBJ2-7, with D unclear. V lost 0 bases and J lost 1, with 14 bases in between. The germline V gene encodes CDR1 SGHRS and CDR2 YFSETQ. The CDR3 extends over 16 amino acids. CDR3 amino acids: CASSLAPLDASYEQYF. In DNA form, the CDR3 reads TGCGCCAGCAGCTTGGCCCCCCTGGACGCATCCTACGAGCAGTACTTC.

This sequence joins TRBV5-1 and TRBJ1-1; 7 nucleotides align to TRBD1. The CDR3 runs to 15 residues. In germline, CDR1 is SGHRS, CDR2 YFSETQ. The V segment lost 4 bases and the J segment 11 bases; nucleotides outside the gene matches: 17. CDR3 amino acids: CASSLFGPSDRLAFF. In DNA form, the CDR3 reads TGCGCCAGCAGCCTGTTCGGGCCCTCGGACAGGTTGGCTTTCTTT. Drawing the rest from reference TRBV5-1 and TRBJ1-1, the complete variable domain is KAGVTQTPRYLIKTRGQQVTLSCSPISGHRSVSWYQQTPGQGLQFLFEYFSETQRNKGNFPGRFSGRQFSNSRSEMNVSTLELGDSALYLCASSLFGPSDRLAFFGQGTRLTVV.

This clonotype was counted only a few times. V usage is TRBV12-3 or TRBV12-4 and J usage is TRBJ2-7; the D gene could be TRBD1 or TRBD2 (6 bases each). The CDR3 extends over 16 amino acids. The germline V and J ends were trimmed by 6 bases and 5 bases, with 23 bases remaining between them. The CDR3 spells CASSPNRGDSGNEQYF. The CDR3, as DNA: TGTGCCAGCAGCCCCAATAGGGGGGACTCAGGGAACGAGCAGTACTTC.

For this clonotype: Possible read error: a much larger clone is one base away. The V call is TRBV5-1, the J call TRBJ2-3; 7 bases fit TRBD1. The CDR3 is 14 amino acids. Per germline, CDR1 SGHRS and CDR2 YFSETQ. The V and J ends lost 0 bases and 4 bases, in that order; junction bases with no gene match: 2. CDR3: CASSLGDSADTQYF. The CDR3 DNA sequence: TGCGCCAGCAGCTTGGGGGACAGCGCAGATACGCAGTATTTT.

This clonotype was detected many times. One junction end does not reproduce the germline sequence, and a read error may be involved. The rearrangement links TRBV29-1 to TRBJ1-1; tentative D call: TRBD1 (5 bases). This CDR3 contains 11 residues. Germline CDR1 SQVTM, CDR2 ANQGSEA. The CDR3 here is CSVLTEGSPLF. DNA for the CDR3: TGCAGCGTCTTAACGGAGGGGTCCCCGCTCTTT.

The sample holds many counts of this clonotype. The chain recombines TRBV7-9 with TRBJ2-5, with D perhaps TRBD1 (6 bases). Trimming removed 1 base at V and 4 bases at J, with 10 bases between. This CDR3 spans 14 amino acids. Germline V gene sequence: CDR1 SEHNR, CDR2 FQNEAQ (reference sequence). The chain's CDR3 is CASSLDQQGETQYF. The CDR3 nucleotides read TGTGCCAGCAGCTTAGATCAACAGGGAGAGACCCAGTACTTC.

This clonotype was seen more than once but under ten times. The CDR3 DNA follows: TGTGCCAGCAGCCGGGGCCTAGAGCGAGCTTTCTTT. Translating gives CASSRGLERAFF. This sequence joins TRBV7-8 and TRBJ1-1; a weak D match, TRBD1 (5 bases). V was cut by 5 bases and J by 10 bases, with 14 bases left in between. CDR3 length equals 12 residues. Germline CDR1 is SGHVS and CDR2 is FQNEAQ.

This clonotype turned up a few times. J is TRBJ2-7 and V is TRBV19; no clear D gene. CDR1 and CDR2 from the germline V gene are LNHDA and SQIVND (reference sequence). The V end lost 3 bases, the J end lost 5 bases, and 11 bases lay between the germline ends. CDR3 length: 13 residues. CDR3 DNA sequence: TGTGCCAGTAGTATCGGCAGGAAAGACGAGCAGTACTTC. Its translation: CASSIGRKDEQYF.

This clonotype showed up many times. The chain employs TRBV7-3 and TRBJ2-2; unclear D gene. Trimming removed 4 bases from V and 3 bases from J, with 3 bases in between. Per germline, CDR1 SGHTA and CDR2 FQGTGA. The CDR3 totals 12 residues. The CDR3 bases are TGTGCCAGCAGCTCGTACACCGGGGAGCTGTTTTTT. This codes for CASSSYTGELFF.

The chain is built from TRBV6-2 or TRBV6-3 and TRBJ1-6; D gene uncertain. CDR3 size: 11 residues. V dropped 2 bases and J dropped 10 bases, with 3 bases sitting between them. Germline loops: CDR1 MNHEY, CDR2 SVGEGT. Here the CDR3 DNA reads TGTGCCAGCAGTTACGGCTCACCCCTCCACTTT. Protein sequence: CASSYGSPLHF.

The chain is built from TRBV4-3 and TRBJ1-5; D uncertain. Trimming stripped 0 bases from V and 4 bases from J, with 4 bases between. CDR1 is LGHNA and CDR2 is YSLEER in the germline V gene. The CDR3 totals 13 residues. CDR3: CASSQDWNQPQHF. The CDR3 DNA reads as TGCGCCAGCAGCCAAGATTGGAATCAGCCCCAGCATTTT.

To note about this clonotype: The junction departs from the called germline gene at one end, perhaps through a read error. The rearrangement joins TRBV4-2 to TRBJ2-3; 9 bases line up with TRBD2. Germline lookup yields CDR1 LGHNA and CDR2 YNFKEQ. This CDR3 spans 18 amino acids. The CDR3 DNA is TGTGCCATCAGCCCCGCGCTCCTAGCGGGATCCCCCACAGATACGCAGTATTTT. This encodes CAISPALLAGSPTDTQYF.

This rearrangement joins TRBV11-1 to TRBJ2-1; 11 nucleotides match TRBD1. The CDR3 totals 18 residues. V lost 3 bases, J lost 4 bases, and 11 bases stayed unmatched. Germline V CDR1 and CDR2: SGHAT, FQDESV (reference sequence). The CDR3 DNA is TGTGCCAGCAGCTTTGGGACAGGGGGTGGAAACTTATACAATGAGCAGTTCTTC. It yields the protein CASSFGTGGGNLYNEQFF.

In this sample, this clonotype turned up a few times. The V gene is TRBV12-3 or TRBV12-4, the J gene TRBJ2-7; 7 bases fit TRBD2. J lost 4 bases, V lost 7 bases, and 13 bases had no gene match. This CDR3 is 15 amino acids long. Here the CDR3 reads CASTLSGFANYEQYF. In nucleotides, the CDR3 is TGTGCCAGCACCCTTAGCGGGTTTGCGAATTACGAGCAGTACTTC.

This clonotype was found many times. The chain is built from TRBV7-2 and TRBJ2-3; D unclear. Trimming stripped 6 bases from V and 0 bases from J, with 4 bases between. CDR3 length: 12 amino acids. CDR1 and CDR2 from the germline V gene are SGHTA and FQGNSA. The CDR3: CASRKSTDTQYF. Written as DNA, the CDR3 is TGTGCCAGCAGGAAAAGCACAGATACGCAGTATTTT.

This clonotype was picked up a small number of times. CDR3 nucleotides: TGTGCCAGCAACGGGATGAGGAAGCGCAGCTCCTACGAGCAGTACTTC. It translates to CASNGMRKRSSYEQYF. The chain is built from TRBV6-2 or TRBV6-3 and TRBJ2-7; possible D gene TRBD2, 5 bases. There are 16 residues in the CDR3. Germline V gene data show CDR1 as MNHEY and CDR2 as SVGEGT. Trimming stripped 7 bases from V and 0 bases from J, with 19 bases between.

This clonotype appeared a few times. The chain combines TRBV20-1 with TRBJ2-3, with D perhaps matching TRBD1 or TRBD2 (5 bases each). The CDR3 consists of 15 residues. Between the trimmed V and J ends, which lost 3 bases and 3 bases, there was a span of 16 bases. From germline, CDR1 is DFQATT and CDR2 SNEGSKA (reference sequence). CDR3 DNA: TGCAGTGCTAGGGATGGGACGTTAGGGACAGATACGCAGTATTTT. It yields the protein CSARDGTLGTDTQYF.

The CDR3 sequence: CASSRQGASTEAFF. The CDR3 nucleotides read TGTGCCAGTAGTAGACAGGGGGCCAGCACTGAAGCTTTCTTT. The chain is built from TRBV19 and TRBJ1-1; 10 bases line up with TRBD1. The V gene end was trimmed by 4 bases and the J gene end by 4 bases; junction bases not matched to a gene: 3. Germline CDR1 LNHDA, CDR2 SQIVND (reference sequence). The CDR3 runs to 14 residues.

This clonotype appeared a few times. The chain combines TRBV24-1 with TRBJ2-1, with 8 bases aligning to TRBD1. The trim removed 4 bases at V and 4 bases at J, leaving 8 bases unmatched. Germline lookup yields CDR1 KGHDR and CDR2 SFDVKD. The CDR3 length is 16 residues. CDR3 DNA sequence: TGTGCCACCAGTGACCAGGATCGGGACAGGTACAATGAGCAGTTCTTC. Its translation: CATSDQDRDRYNEQFF.

V usage is TRBV27 and J usage is TRBJ2-1; D gene ambiguous. The CDR3 is made up of 13 amino acids. V gave up 3 bases and J gave up 5 bases, with 8 bases separating them. The V gene's germline CDR1 is MNHEY and CDR2 SMNVEV (reference sequence). CDR3 sequence (DNA): TGTGCCAGCAGTTTTTACCAGAACAATGAGCAGTTCTTC. As protein: CASSFYQNNEQFF.

This clonotype was seen repeatedly, ten times or more. The chain combines TRBV4-2 with TRBJ2-3; D is unresolved. CDR3 size: 16 residues. The V and J ends lost 0 bases and 1 base respectively, with 11 bases between them. Germline V lookup: CDR1 LGHNA, CDR2 YNFKEQ. CDR3 coding DNA: TGTGCCAGCAGCCAAGATAGGGCTGACGGCACAGATACGCAGTATTTT. Encoded protein: CASSQDRADGTDTQYF.

The chain uses TRBV12-3 or TRBV12-4 and TRBJ2-2; a possible D gene is TRBD2 (7 bases). V was trimmed by 3 bases and J by 5 bases, leaving 16 bases between them. This CDR3 has 16 amino acids. Here the CDR3 DNA reads TGTGCCAGCAGTTTTCGGGGGGCTGGGATTACCGGGGAGCTGTTTTTT. Protein: CASSFRGAGITGELFF.